This TCR beta chain came from a study of shared clonotypes between healthy human individuals. Study-wide results and caveats: Blood alone was sampled, and tissue repertoires likely differ.

The study ran the assay at deep level. Genomic DNA per cell subset filled all wells of several immunoSEQ plates. TCRdb's table, derived via immunoSEQ multiplex PCR, lists solely in-frame clones and lacks some. The profile shows some 2.3 million clones, over 90% of them singletons. Deletions cut 0 bases from V and 1 base from J, with 13 bases between. Germline lookup yields CDR1 MGHRA and CDR2 YSYEKL. This CDR3 contains 16 residues. Negatively enriched CD4+ T cells were divided by CD45RA into naive and memory. This clone was seen a single time. Its antigen is not known. The specimen was naive CD4+ T cells from PBMCs. Subset defined: CD45RA+ positively selected. The chain couples TRBV4-1 to TRBJ2-7, with TRBD1 as a possible D gene (5 bases). The TCR sequence derives from a man aged 18 to 30 in good health. Some clones in this sample may be carry-over from other donors' samples. The CDR3 DNA follows: TGCGCCAGCAGCCAAGATCTTCTGACAGCTTCCTACGAGCAGTACTTC. Its translation: CASSQDLLTASYEQYF.